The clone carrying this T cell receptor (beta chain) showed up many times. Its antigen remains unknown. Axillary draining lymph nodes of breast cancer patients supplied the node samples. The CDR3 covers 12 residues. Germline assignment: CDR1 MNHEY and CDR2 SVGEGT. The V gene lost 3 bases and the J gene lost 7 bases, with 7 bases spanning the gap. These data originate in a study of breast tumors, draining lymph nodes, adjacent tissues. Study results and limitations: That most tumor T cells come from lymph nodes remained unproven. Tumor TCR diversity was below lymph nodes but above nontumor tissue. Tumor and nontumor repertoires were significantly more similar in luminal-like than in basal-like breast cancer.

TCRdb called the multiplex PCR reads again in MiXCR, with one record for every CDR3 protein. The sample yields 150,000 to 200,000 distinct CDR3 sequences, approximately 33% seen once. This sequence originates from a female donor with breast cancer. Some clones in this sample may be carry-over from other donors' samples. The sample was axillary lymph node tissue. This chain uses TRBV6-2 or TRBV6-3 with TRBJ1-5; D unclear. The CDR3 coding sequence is TGTGCCAGCAGTTATGCCGGGCAGCCCCAGCATTTT. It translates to CASSYAGQPQHF.